This is a list of T cell receptor beta chains from one sample in a study of blood T cells in healthy people across ages. TCRdb recomputed calls from the 5' RACE reads with MiXCR, one row per CDR3 protein. Of 1.8 million or so distinct CDR3 sequences listed, approximately 39% are singletons. Sequenced material: blood. These receptors came from a human donor in good health. The CDR3 runs from the conserved cysteine through the conserved F or W. A D gene is named only where the DNA matches it firmly. Clone size is not always given. Where it is, it says once, few, many or a class for expanded clones.

j_gene: TRBJ2-3
v_gene: TRBV9
abundance: -
d_gene: -
CDR3aa: CASSSGLQGYADTQYF
CDR3nt: TGTGCCAGCAGCTCGGGACTACAGGGATATGCAGATACGCAGTATTTT

j_gene: TRBJ2-2
v_gene: TRBV5-6
abundance: few
d_gene: -
CDR3aa: CASSLAIAGELFF
CDR3nt: TGTGCCAGCAGCTTGGCAATCGCCGGGGAGCTGTTTTTT

j_gene: TRBJ2-1
v_gene: TRBV12-3/TRBV12-4
abundance: -
d_gene: -
CDR3aa: CASSLGGELSYNEQFF
CDR3nt: TGTGCCAGCAGTTTAGGCGGGGAATTATCCTACAATGAGCAGTTCTTC

j_gene: TRBJ1-2
v_gene: TRBV5-4
abundance: few
d_gene: -
CDR3aa: CASSLKGATLGNGYTF
CDR3nt: TGTGCCAGCAGCCTGAAAGGGGCGACCCTGGGAAATGGCTACACCTTC

j_gene: TRBJ2-1
v_gene: TRBV29-1
abundance: many
d_gene: -
CDR3aa: CSVPGWQFF
CDR3nt: TGCAGCGTTCCCGGGTGGCAGTTCTTC

j_gene: TRBJ2-1
v_gene: TRBV7-9
abundance: few
d_gene: -
CDR3aa: CASRLGGSYNEQFF
CDR3nt: TGTGCCAGCCGCCTTGGGGGTTCCTACAATGAGCAGTTCTTC

j_gene: TRBJ1-6
v_gene: TRBV4-3
abundance: few
d_gene: -
CDR3aa: CASSQDRSSPLHF
CDR3nt: TGCGCCAGCAGCCAAGATAGGAGTTCACCCCTCCACTTT

j_gene: TRBJ1-2
v_gene: TRBV4-2
abundance: few
d_gene: TRBD1
CDR3aa: CASSQEYRGSDGYTF
CDR3nt: TGTGCCAGCAGCCAAGAATACAGGGGAAGTGATGGCTACACCTTC

j_gene: TRBJ2-7
v_gene: TRBV7-9
abundance: few
d_gene: TRBD1
CDR3aa: CASSSFPRDSYEQYF
CDR3nt: TGTGCCAGCAGCTCTTTCCCCCGGGACAGCTACGAGCAGTACTTC

j_gene: TRBJ1-2
v_gene: TRBV7-8
abundance: once
d_gene: TRBD1
CDR3aa: CVSSYQGAGGYTF
CDR3nt: TGTGTCAGCAGCTACCAGGGGGCCGGGGGCTACACCTTC

j_gene: TRBJ1-2
v_gene: TRBV20-1
abundance: -
d_gene: TRBD1
CDR3aa: CSARDEQGGFLPHYGYTF
CDR3nt: TGCAGTGCTAGGGATGAGCAGGGGGGGTTCCTTCCCCACTATGGCTACACCTTC

j_gene: TRBJ1-1
v_gene: TRBV6-2/TRBV6-3
abundance: -
d_gene: -
CDR3aa: CASSYTREQGNTEAFF
CDR3nt: TGTGCCAGCAGTTACACCCGAGAACAGGGGAACACTGAAGCTTTCTTT

j_gene: TRBJ2-1
v_gene: TRBV14
abundance: -
d_gene: TRBD1
CDR3aa: CASSRDLTGEGWNEQFF
CDR3nt: TGTGCCAGCAGCCGAGATCTAACAGGGGAAGGGTGGAATGAGCAGTTCTTC

j_gene: TRBJ1-2
v_gene: TRBV29-1
abundance: -
d_gene: -
CDR3aa: CSVEAPGDGNGYTF
CDR3nt: TGCAGCGTTGAAGCCCCCGGGGACGGCAATGGCTACACCTTC

j_gene: TRBJ1-2
v_gene: TRBV4-3
abundance: few
d_gene: -
CDR3aa: CASSQATATNYGYTF
CDR3nt: TGCGCCAGCAGCCAAGCTACAGCCACTAACTATGGCTACACCTTC

j_gene: TRBJ2-1
v_gene: TRBV11-1
abundance: -
d_gene: -
CDR3aa: CASSKGTRQRSSYNEQFF
CDR3nt: TGTGCCAGCAGCAAGGGGACGAGGCAAAGAAGCTCCTACAATGAGCAGTTCTTC

j_gene: TRBJ2-3
v_gene: TRBV7-2
abundance: few
d_gene: TRBD1
CDR3aa: CASSSTTGNTDTQYF
CDR3nt: TGTGCCAGCAGCTCGACGACAGGGAACACAGATACGCAGTATTTT

j_gene: TRBJ2-3
v_gene: TRBV15
abundance: -
d_gene: TRBD2
CDR3aa: CATSRGGAGGDTQYF
CDR3nt: TGTGCCACCAGCAGAGGAGGGGCGGGGGGCGATACGCAGTATTTT

j_gene: TRBJ1-5
v_gene: TRBV18
abundance: few
d_gene: -
CDR3aa: CASSPYPGPPQHF
CDR3nt: TGTGCCAGCTCACCATACCCCGGTCCGCCCCAGCATTTT

j_gene: TRBJ2-5
v_gene: TRBV12-3/TRBV12-4
abundance: few
d_gene: TRBD1
CDR3aa: CASSSPGQGAGETQYF
CDR3nt: TGTGCCAGCAGTTCGCCGGGACAGGGGGCGGGAGAGACCCAGTACTTC

j_gene: TRBJ2-1
v_gene: TRBV7-6
abundance: -
d_gene: -
CDR3aa: CASSQASWPYNEQFF
CDR3nt: TGTGCCAGCAGTCAAGCGAGTTGGCCCTACAATGAGCAGTTCTTC

j_gene: TRBJ2-1
v_gene: TRBV9
abundance: -
d_gene: -
CDR3aa: CASSVGGGGEYGEQFF
CDR3nt: TGTGCCAGCAGCGTCGGGGGAGGAGGTGAATACGGTGAGCAGTTCTTC

j_gene: TRBJ2-1
v_gene: TRBV6-1
abundance: -
d_gene: TRBD2
CDR3aa: CASSDLLAGVDEQFF
CDR3nt: TGTGCCAGCAGTGATCTCCTAGCGGGGGTCGATGAGCAGTTCTTC

j_gene: TRBJ1-2
v_gene: TRBV13
abundance: few
d_gene: -
CDR3aa: CASGGEMSLYGYTF
CDR3nt: TGTGCTAGCGGCGGGGAGATGTCCCTCTATGGCTACACCTTC

j_gene: TRBJ1-1
v_gene: TRBV28
abundance: -
d_gene: -
CDR3aa: CASSLYRLGRDNTEAFF
CDR3nt: TGTGCCAGCAGTTTATATCGGCTGGGCCGGGATAACACTGAAGCTTTCTTT

j_gene: TRBJ1-2
v_gene: TRBV28
abundance: once
d_gene: -
CDR3aa: CASSHLYGYTF
CDR3nt: TGTGCCAGCTCTCACCTCTATGGCTACACCTTC

j_gene: TRBJ1-5
v_gene: TRBV3-1
abundance: few
d_gene: TRBD1
CDR3aa: CASSQGGDRDNQPQHF
CDR3nt: TGTGCCAGCAGCCAAGGAGGGGACAGGGACAATCAGCCCCAGCATTTT

j_gene: TRBJ1-2
v_gene: TRBV20-1
abundance: -
d_gene: -
CDR3aa: CSARDPGLKVGYTF
CDR3nt: TGCAGTGCTAGAGACCCGGGGTTAAAGGTTGGCTACACCTTC

j_gene: TRBJ2-1
v_gene: TRBV9
abundance: -
d_gene: -
CDR3aa: CASSVGWGVHNEQFF
CDR3nt: TGTGCCAGCAGCGTAGGATGGGGGGTCCACAATGAGCAGTTCTTC

j_gene: TRBJ1-1
v_gene: TRBV5-1
abundance: once
d_gene: TRBD1
CDR3aa: CAGSLTGLGEAFF
CDR3nt: TGCGCCGGCAGCTTGACAGGGCTTGGCGAAGCTTTCTTT

j_gene: TRBJ2-3
v_gene: TRBV7-2
abundance: -
d_gene: -
CDR3aa: CASSLAVYHTDTQYF
CDR3nt: TGTGCCAGCAGCTTAGCGGTCTACCACACAGATACGCAGTATTTT

j_gene: TRBJ1-4
v_gene: TRBV29-1
abundance: -
d_gene: TRBD1
CDR3aa: CSVEPTGTGGEKLFF
CDR3nt: TGCAGCGTTGAACCCACCGGGACAGGGGGTGAAAAACTGTTTTTT

j_gene: TRBJ2-1
v_gene: TRBV20-1
abundance: few
d_gene: -
CDR3aa: CSPRGLSYNEQFF
CDR3nt: TGCAGTCCCCGCGGGTTAAGCTACAATGAGCAGTTCTTC

j_gene: TRBJ2-3
v_gene: TRBV5-1
abundance: -
d_gene: -
CDR3aa: CASSLLTVTDTQYF
CDR3nt: TGCGCCAGCAGCTTGTTGACGGTCACAGATACGCAGTATTTT

j_gene: TRBJ2-5
v_gene: TRBV6-2/TRBV6-3
abundance: -
d_gene: TRBD1
CDR3aa: CASSSPTGVQETQYF
CDR3nt: TGTGCCAGCAGCTCCCCTACAGGGGTCCAAGAGACCCAGTACTTC

j_gene: TRBJ1-1
v_gene: TRBV5-6
abundance: -
d_gene: TRBD1
CDR3aa: CASSPTGGRRQAFF
CDR3nt: TGTGCCAGCAGCCCGACAGGGGGACGCCGCCAAGCTTTCTTT

j_gene: TRBJ2-5
v_gene: TRBV9
abundance: -
d_gene: -
CDR3aa: CASSVWDGETQYF
CDR3nt: TGTGCCAGCAGCGTGTGGGACGGAGAGACCCAGTACTTC

j_gene: TRBJ2-5
v_gene: TRBV7-9
abundance: -
d_gene: -
CDR3aa: CASRDTVASGREQYF
CDR3nt: TGTGCCAGCAGGGATACCGTGGCCTCGGGGAGAGAGCAGTACTTC

j_gene: TRBJ2-5
v_gene: TRBV29-1
abundance: -
d_gene: -
CDR3aa: CSVGVFGGVETQYF
CDR3nt: TGCAGCGTTGGCGTTTTTGGGGGTGTGGAGACCCAGTACTTC

j_gene: TRBJ1-5
v_gene: TRBV12-3/TRBV12-4
abundance: many
d_gene: -
CDR3aa: CASSLRGTGLNQPQHF
CDR3nt: TGTGCCAGCAGTTTACGGGGGACGGGGCTCAATCAGCCCCAGCATTTT

j_gene: TRBJ1-1
v_gene: TRBV29-1
abundance: few
d_gene: -
CDR3aa: CSVELRQRNTEAFF
CDR3nt: TGCAGCGTTGAACTCCGACAGAGAAACACTGAAGCTTTCTTT

j_gene: TRBJ2-3
v_gene: TRBV20-1
abundance: -
d_gene: -
CDR3aa: CSATRDPSTDTQYF
CDR3nt: TGCAGTGCTACCCGGGATCCTAGCACAGATACGCAGTATTTT

j_gene: TRBJ2-7
v_gene: TRBV12-3/TRBV12-4
abundance: -
d_gene: -
CDR3aa: CASSMYRDPYEQYF
CDR3nt: TGTGCCAGCAGCATGTACAGGGATCCCTACGAGCAGTACTTC

j_gene: TRBJ2-5
v_gene: TRBV9
abundance: -
d_gene: TRBD2
CDR3aa: CASSPRGGGSIGETQYF
CDR3nt: TGTGCCAGCAGCCCCCGGGGCGGGGGTTCAATTGGAGAGACCCAGTACTTC

j_gene: TRBJ1-5
v_gene: TRBV6-2/TRBV6-3
abundance: -
d_gene: -
CDR3aa: CASSKDSLYQPQHF
CDR3nt: TGTGCCAGCAGTAAGGACAGCCTATATCAGCCCCAGCATTTT

j_gene: TRBJ1-5
v_gene: TRBV12-3/TRBV12-4
abundance: once
d_gene: -
CDR3aa: CAGSLGQGNQPQHF
CDR3nt: TGTGCCGGCAGTTTAGGGCAGGGCAATCAGCCCCAGCATTTT

j_gene: TRBJ2-6
v_gene: TRBV10-3
abundance: -
d_gene: TRBD1
CDR3aa: CAIKRDRDPGADVLTF
CDR3nt: TGTGCCATCAAACGGGACAGGGATCCTGGGGCCGACGTCCTGACTTTC

j_gene: TRBJ1-2
v_gene: TRBV12-3/TRBV12-4
abundance: once
d_gene: -
CDR3aa: CASSYGQPTGYTF
CDR3nt: TGTGCCAGCAGTTATGGACAGCCGACAGGCTACACCTTC

j_gene: TRBJ1-2
v_gene: TRBV20-1
abundance: few
d_gene: -
CDR3aa: CSAWSGVPWGYTF
CDR3nt: TGCAGTGCTTGGTCGGGGGTTCCTTGGGGCTACACCTTC

j_gene: TRBJ1-1
v_gene: TRBV29-1
abundance: -
d_gene: -
CDR3aa: CSVSQQGNTEAFF
CDR3nt: TGCAGCGTTTCCCAACAGGGAAACACTGAAGCTTTCTTT

j_gene: TRBJ1-5
v_gene: TRBV12-3/TRBV12-4
abundance: -
d_gene: -
CDR3aa: CASSLIGPVGQHF
CDR3nt: TGTGCCAGCAGTTTAATTGGACCGGTTGGTCAGCATTTT

j_gene: TRBJ1-1
v_gene: TRBV12-3/TRBV12-4
abundance: -
d_gene: TRBD1
CDR3aa: CASSVAGGFRSEAFF
CDR3nt: TGTGCCAGCAGCGTGGCAGGGGGCTTTAGGTCTGAAGCTTTCTTT

j_gene: TRBJ2-7
v_gene: TRBV12-3/TRBV12-4
abundance: few
d_gene: -
CDR3aa: CASSLTLLEQYF
CDR3nt: TGTGCCAGCAGCTTGACCCTCCTCGAGCAGTACTTC